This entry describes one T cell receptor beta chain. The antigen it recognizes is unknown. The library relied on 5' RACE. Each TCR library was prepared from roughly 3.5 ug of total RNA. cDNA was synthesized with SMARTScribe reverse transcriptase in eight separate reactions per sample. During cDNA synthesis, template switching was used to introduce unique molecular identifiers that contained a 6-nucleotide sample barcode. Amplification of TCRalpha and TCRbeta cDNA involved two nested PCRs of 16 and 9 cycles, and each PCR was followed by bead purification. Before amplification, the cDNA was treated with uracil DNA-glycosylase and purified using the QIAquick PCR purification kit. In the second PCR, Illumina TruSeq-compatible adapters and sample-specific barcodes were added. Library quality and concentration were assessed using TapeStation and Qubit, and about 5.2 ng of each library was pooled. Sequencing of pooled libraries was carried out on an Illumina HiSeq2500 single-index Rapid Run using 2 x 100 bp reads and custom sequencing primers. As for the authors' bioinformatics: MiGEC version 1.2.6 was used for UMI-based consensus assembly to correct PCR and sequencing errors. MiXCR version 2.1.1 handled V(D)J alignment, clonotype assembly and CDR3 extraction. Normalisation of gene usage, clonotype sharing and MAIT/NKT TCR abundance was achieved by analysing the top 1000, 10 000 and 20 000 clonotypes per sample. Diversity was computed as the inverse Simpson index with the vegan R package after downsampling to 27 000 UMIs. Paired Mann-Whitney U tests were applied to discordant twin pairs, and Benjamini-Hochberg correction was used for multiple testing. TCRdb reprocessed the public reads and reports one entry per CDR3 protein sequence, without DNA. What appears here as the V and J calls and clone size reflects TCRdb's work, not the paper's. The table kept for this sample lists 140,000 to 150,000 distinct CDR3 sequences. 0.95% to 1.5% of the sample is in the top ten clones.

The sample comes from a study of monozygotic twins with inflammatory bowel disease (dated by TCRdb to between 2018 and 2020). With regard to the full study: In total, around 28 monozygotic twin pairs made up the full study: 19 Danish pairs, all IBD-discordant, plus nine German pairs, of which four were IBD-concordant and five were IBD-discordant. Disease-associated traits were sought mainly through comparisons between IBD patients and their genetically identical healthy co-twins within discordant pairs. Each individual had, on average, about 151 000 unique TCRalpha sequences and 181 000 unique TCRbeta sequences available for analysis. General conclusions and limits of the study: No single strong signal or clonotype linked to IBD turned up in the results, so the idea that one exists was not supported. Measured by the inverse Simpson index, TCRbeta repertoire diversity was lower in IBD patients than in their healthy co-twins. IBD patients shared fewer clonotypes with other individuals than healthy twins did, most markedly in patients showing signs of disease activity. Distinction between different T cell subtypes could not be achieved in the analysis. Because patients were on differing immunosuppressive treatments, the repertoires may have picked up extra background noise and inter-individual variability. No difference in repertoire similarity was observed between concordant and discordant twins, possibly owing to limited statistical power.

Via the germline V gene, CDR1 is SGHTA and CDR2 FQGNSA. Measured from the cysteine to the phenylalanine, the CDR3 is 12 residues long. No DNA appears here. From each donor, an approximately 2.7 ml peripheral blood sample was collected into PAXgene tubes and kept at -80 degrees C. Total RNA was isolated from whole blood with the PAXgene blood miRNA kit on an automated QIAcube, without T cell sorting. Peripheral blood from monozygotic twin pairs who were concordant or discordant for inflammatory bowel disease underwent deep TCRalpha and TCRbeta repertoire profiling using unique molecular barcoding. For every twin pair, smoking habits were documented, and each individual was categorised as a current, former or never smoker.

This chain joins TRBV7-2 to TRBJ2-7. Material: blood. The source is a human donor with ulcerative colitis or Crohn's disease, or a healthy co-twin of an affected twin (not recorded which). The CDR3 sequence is CASSFRIYEQYF.